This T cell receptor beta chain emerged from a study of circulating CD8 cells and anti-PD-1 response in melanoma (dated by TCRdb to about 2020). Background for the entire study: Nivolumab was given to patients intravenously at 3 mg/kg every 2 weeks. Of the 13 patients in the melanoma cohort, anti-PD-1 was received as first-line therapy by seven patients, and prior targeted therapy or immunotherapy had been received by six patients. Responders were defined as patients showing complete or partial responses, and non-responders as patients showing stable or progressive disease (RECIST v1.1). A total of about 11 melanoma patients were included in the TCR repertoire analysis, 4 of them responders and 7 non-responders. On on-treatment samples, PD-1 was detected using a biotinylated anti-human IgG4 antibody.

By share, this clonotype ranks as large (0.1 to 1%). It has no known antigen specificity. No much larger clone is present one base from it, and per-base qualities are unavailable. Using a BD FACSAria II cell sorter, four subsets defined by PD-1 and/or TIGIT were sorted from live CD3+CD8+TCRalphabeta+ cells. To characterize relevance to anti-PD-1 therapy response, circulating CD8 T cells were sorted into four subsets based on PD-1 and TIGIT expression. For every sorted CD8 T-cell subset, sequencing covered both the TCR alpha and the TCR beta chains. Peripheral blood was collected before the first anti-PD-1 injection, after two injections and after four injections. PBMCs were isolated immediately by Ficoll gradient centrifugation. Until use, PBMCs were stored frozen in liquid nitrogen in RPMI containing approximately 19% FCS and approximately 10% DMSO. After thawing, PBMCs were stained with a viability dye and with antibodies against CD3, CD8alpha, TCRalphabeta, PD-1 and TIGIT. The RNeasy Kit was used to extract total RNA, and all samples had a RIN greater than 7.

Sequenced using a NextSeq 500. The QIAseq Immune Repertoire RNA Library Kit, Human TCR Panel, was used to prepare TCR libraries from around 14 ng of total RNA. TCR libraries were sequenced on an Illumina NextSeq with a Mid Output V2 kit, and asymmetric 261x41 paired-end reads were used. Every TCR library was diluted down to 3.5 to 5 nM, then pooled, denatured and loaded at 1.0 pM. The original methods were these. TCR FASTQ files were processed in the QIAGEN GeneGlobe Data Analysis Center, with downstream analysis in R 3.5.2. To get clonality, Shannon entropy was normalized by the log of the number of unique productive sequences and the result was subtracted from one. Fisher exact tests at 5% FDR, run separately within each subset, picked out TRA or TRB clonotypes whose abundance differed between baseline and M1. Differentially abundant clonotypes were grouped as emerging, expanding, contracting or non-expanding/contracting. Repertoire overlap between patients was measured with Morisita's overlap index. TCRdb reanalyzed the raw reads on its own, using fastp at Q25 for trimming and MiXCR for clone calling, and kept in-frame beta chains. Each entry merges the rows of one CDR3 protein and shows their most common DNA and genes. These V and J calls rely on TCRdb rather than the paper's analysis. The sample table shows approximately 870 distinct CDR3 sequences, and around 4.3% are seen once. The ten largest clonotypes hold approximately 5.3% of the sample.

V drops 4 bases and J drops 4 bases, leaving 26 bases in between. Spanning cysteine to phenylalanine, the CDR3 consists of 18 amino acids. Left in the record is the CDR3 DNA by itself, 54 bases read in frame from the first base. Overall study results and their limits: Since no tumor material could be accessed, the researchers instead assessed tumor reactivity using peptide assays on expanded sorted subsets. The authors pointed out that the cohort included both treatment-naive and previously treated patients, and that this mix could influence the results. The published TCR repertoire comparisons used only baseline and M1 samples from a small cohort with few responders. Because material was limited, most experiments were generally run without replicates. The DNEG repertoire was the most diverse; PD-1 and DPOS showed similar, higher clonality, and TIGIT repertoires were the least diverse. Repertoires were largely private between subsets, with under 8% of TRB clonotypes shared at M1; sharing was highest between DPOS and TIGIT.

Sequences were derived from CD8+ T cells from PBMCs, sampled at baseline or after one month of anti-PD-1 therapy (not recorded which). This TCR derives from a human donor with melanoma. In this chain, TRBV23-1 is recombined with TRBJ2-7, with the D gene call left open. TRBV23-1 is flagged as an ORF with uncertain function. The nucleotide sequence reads TGCGCCAGCAGTCGGTCCGGCTCCGACCCTACGACCGGGTACGAGCAGTACTTC. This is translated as CASSRSGSDPTTGYEQYF.